This entry lists 3 T cell receptor beta chains sequenced from one sample in a study of shared T cell receptors in the human thymus. Clones were read by immunoSEQ multiplex PCR, and TCRdb kept only the in-frame ones, dropping some. The sample shows roughly 700,000 clones, 88% of them seen only once. These same records also appear under a second study, on human thymus T cells.

The sequencing input was thymocytes. The source of these receptors is a boy under three years old with a congenital heart defect.

V usage is TRBV27 and J usage is TRBJ1-1; no reliable D call. The germline V and J ends were trimmed by 3 bases and 1 base, with 12 bases remaining between them. The CDR3 extends over 15 amino acids. Germline V CDR1 and CDR2: MNHEY, SMNVEV (reference sequence). CDR3 DNA: TGTGCCAGCAGTTTTGAGAGGGATACGAACACTGAAGCTTTCTTT. Its protein product is CASSFERDTNTEAFF.

The chain combines TRBV15 with TRBJ2-4; 7 nucleotides align to TRBD1. In germline, CDR1 is LNHNV, CDR2 YYDKDF (reference sequence). The CDR3 extends over 18 amino acids. The ends lost 0 bases at V and 0 bases at J; junction bases unmatched: 8. The CDR3, as DNA: TGTGCCACCAGCAGAGATGGGACAGCGTCCTTAGCCAAAAACATTCAGTACTTC. This encodes CATSRDGTASLAKNIQYF. Full variable domain (missing parts from reference TRBV15 and TRBJ2-4): DAMVIQNPRYQVTQFGKPVTLSCSQTLNHNVMYWYQQKSSQAPKLLFHYYDKDFNNEADTPDNFQSRRPNTSFCFLDIRSPGLGDTAMYLCATSRDGTASLAKNIQYFGAGTRLSVL.

In its sample, this clone was seen a few times. The chain recombines TRBV11-2 with TRBJ2-5; D not certain. The V and J ends lost 5 bases and 4 bases respectively, with 14 bases between them. The germline gives CDR1 SGHAT, CDR2 FQNNGV. This CDR3 has 14 residues. The chain's CDR3 is CASSRTNRGETQYF. The DNA for the CDR3 is TGTGCCAGCAGCCGAACCAATAGAGGAGAGACCCAGTACTTC.